One sample yielded the 3 T cell receptor beta chains listed below, sequenced in a study of blood T cell repertoires in COVID-19. Profiling relied on immunoSEQ multiplex PCR, and the TCRdb table lists in-frame clones only, not all of them. The profile shows fewer than 180,000 clones, approximately 83% of them singletons. The sequenced sample consisted of peripheral blood. Source of these receptors: a man aged 65 to 85 with acute or convalescent COVID-19.

The V call is TRBV3-1 (or the pseudogene TRBV3-2), the J call TRBJ1-2, with D possibly TRBD1 on 6 matching bases. Deletions cut 4 bases from V and 8 bases from J, with 23 bases between. The length of the CDR3 is 16 residues. Germline V gene lookup returns CDR1 LGHDT and CDR2 YNNKEL (reference sequence). The CDR3 sequence is CASSPQRTASLSGYTF. The CDR3 nucleotides are TGTGCCAGCAGCCCCCAACGGACAGCCTCCCTCTCCGGCTACACCTTC.

The chain uses TRBV7-2 and TRBJ1-1, with D possibly TRBD1 on 5 matching bases. Trimming removed 2 bases from V and 1 base from J, with 11 bases in between. Germline V CDR1 and CDR2: SGHTA, FQGNSA. This CDR3 spans 15 amino acids. The CDR3 nucleotides read TGTGCCAGCAGCTTAATGGGGGGATCGAACACTGAAGCTTTCTTT. This gives the protein CASSLMGGSNTEAFF.

The rearrangement links TRBV5-4 to TRBJ2-7, with 8 bases fitting TRBD1. Germline loops: CDR1 SGHNT, CDR2 YYREEE (reference sequence). The CDR3 sequence is 15 residues long. With V trimmed by 2 bases and J by 0 bases, 4 bases remained unmatched. CDR3 residues: CASSLQGDDSYEQYF. Written as DNA, the CDR3 is TGTGCCAGCAGCTTACAGGGGGATGACTCCTACGAGCAGTACTTC.